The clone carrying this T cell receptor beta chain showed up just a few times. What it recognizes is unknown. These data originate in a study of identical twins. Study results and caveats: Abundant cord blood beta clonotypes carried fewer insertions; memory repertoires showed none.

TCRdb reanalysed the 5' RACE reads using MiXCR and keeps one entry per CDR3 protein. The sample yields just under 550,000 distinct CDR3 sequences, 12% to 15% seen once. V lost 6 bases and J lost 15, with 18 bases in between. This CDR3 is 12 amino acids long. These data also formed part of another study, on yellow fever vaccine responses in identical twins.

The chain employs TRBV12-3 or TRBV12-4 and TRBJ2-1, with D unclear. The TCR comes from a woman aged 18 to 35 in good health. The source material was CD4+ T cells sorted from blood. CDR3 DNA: TGTGCCAGCAGCCCTCAAGGTGGAGTACCGTTCTTC. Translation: CASSPQGGVPFF.